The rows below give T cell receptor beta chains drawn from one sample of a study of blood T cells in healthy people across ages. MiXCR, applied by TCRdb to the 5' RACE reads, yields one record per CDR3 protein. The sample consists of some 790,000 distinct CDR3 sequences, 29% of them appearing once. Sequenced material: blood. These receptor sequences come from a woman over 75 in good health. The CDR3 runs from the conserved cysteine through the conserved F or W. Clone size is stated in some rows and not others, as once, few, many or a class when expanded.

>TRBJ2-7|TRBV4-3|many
CASSQDRTRGRYEQYF
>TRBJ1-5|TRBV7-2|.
CASSLDWQVNQPQHF
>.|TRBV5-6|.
CASSFAGGNYEQYF
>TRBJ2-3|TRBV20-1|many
CSARKGLVTDTQYF
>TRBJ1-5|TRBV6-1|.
CASGDRGFQPQHF
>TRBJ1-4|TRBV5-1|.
CASSLTIVATNEKLFF
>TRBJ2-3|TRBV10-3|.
CAIRSAMADTQYF
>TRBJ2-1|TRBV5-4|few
CAGSGGQGAGNEQFF
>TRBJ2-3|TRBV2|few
CASSSYSGVFTDTQYF
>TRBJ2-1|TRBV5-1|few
CASSVFPGQGVEGEQFF
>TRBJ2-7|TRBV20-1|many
CSEKRGGTSEQYF
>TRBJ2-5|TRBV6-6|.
CASSASRDLKVTQYF
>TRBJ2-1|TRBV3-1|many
CASSQDHGRLAGGSSYNEQFF